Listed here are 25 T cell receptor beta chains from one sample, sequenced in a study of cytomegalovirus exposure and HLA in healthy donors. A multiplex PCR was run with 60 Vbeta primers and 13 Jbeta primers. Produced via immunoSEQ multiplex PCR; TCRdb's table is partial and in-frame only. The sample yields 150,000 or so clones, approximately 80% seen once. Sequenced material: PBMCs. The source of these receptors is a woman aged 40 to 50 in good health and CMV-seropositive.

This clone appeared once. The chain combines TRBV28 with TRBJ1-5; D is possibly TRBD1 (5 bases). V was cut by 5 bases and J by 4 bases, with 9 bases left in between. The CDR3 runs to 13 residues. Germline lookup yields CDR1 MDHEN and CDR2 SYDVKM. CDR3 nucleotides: TGTGCCAGCAGTGACCGGGGGAATCAGCCCCAGCATTTT. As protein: CASSDRGNQPQHF.

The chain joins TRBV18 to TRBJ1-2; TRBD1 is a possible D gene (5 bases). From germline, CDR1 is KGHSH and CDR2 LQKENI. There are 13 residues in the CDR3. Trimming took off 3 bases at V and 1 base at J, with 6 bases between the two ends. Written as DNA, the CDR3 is TGTGCCAGCTCACCGGGGGGTAACTATGGCTACACCTTC. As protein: CASSPGGNYGYTF.

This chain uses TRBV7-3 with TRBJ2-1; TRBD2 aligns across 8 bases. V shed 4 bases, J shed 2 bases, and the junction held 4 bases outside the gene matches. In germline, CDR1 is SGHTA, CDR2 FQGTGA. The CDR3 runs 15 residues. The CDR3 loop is CASSSKRGPYNEQFF. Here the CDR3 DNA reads TGTGCCAGCAGCTCCAAGCGGGGGCCCTACAATGAGCAGTTCTTC.

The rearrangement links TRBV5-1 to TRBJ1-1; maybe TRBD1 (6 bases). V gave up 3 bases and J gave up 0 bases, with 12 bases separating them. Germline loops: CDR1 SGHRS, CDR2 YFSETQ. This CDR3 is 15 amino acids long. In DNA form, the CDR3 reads TGCGCCAGCAGCTCTAAGCAGGGGATGAACACTGAAGCTTTCTTT. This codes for CASSSKQGMNTEAFF.

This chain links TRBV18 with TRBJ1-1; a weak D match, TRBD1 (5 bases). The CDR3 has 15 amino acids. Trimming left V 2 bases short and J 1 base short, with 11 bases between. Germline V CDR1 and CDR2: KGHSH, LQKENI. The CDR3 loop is CASSPYITGNTEAFF. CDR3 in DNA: TGTGCCAGCTCACCATACATTACAGGGAACACTGAAGCTTTCTTT.

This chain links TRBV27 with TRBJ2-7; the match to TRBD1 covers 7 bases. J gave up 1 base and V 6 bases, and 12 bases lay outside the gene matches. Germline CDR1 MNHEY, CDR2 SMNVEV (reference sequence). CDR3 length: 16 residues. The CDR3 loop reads CASRPAGPTGSYEQYF. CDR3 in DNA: TGTGCCAGCAGGCCTGCCGGACCGACAGGGTCCTACGAGCAGTACTTC.

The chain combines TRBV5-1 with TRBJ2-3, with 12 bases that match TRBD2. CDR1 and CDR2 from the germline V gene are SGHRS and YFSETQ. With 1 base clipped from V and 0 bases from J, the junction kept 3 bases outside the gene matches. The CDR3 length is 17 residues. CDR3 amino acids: CASSLRTSGASTDTQYF. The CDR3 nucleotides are TGCGCCAGCAGCTTGCGGACTAGCGGGGCTAGCACAGATACGCAGTATTTT.

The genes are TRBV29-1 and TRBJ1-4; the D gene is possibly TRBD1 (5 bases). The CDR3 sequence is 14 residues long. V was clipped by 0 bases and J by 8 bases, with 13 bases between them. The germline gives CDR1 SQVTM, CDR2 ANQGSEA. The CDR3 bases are TGCAGCGTTGAAGATGACCCACCAGGGGAAAAACTGTTTTTT. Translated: CSVEDDPPGEKLFF.

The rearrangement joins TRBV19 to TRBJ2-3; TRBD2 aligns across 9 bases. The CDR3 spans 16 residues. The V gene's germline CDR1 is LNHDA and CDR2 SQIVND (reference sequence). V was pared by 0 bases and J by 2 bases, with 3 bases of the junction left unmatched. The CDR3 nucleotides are TGTGCCAGTAGTATAGAGACTAGCGGCTTCACAGATACGCAGTATTTT. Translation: CASSIETSGFTDTQYF.

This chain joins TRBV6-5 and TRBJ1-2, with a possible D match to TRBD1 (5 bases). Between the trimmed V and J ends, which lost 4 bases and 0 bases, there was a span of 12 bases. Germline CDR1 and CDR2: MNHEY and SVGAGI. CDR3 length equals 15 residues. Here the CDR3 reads CASSSQGGANYGYTF. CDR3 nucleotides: TGTGCCAGCAGTTCCCAGGGTGGAGCTAACTATGGCTACACCTTC.

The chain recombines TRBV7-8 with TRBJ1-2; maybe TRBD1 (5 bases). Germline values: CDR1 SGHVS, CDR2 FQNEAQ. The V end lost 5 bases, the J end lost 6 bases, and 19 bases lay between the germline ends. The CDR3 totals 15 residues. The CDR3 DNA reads TGTGCCAGCAGCCCACAGCGCGTCGGGGGGGATGGCTACACCTTC. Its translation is CASSPQRVGGDGYTF. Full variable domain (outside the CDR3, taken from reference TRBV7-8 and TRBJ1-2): GAGVSQSPRYKVAKRGQDVALRCDPISGHVSLFWYQQALGQGPEFLTYFQNEAQLDKSGLPSDRFFAERPEGSVSTLKIQRTQQEDSAVYLCASSPQRVGGDGYTFGSGTRLTVV.

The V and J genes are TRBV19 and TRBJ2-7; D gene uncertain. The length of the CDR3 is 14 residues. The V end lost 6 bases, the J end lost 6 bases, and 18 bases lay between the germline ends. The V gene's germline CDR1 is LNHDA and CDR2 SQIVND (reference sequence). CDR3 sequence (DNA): TGTGCCAGTAGGGTCTCCTTAACCGCCAGCGAGCAGTACTTC. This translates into CASRVSLTASEQYF.

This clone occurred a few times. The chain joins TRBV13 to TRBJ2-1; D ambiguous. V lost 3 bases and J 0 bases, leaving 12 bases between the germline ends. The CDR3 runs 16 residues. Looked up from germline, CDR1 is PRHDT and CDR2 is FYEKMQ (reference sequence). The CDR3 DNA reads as TGTGCCAGCAGCTTCCTCGATCGTAGCTCCTACAATGAGCAGTTCTTC. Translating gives CASSFLDRSSYNEQFF. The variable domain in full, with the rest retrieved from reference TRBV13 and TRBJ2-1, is AAGVIQSPRHLIKEKRETATLKCYPIPRHDTVYWYQQGPGQDPQFLISFYEKMQSDKGSIPDRFSAQQFSDYHSELNMSSLELGDSALYFCASSFLDRSSYNEQFFGPGTRLTVL.

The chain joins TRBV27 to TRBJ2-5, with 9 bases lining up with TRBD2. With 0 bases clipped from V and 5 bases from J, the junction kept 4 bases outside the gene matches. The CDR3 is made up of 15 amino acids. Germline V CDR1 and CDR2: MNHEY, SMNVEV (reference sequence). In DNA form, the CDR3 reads TGTGCCAGCAGTTTATCGGCGGCGGGAGGGGAGACCCAGTACTTC. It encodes CASSLSAAGGETQYF.

The CDR3 reads CASSTGEPHDGYTF. As DNA, the CDR3 is TGTGCCAGCAGCACGGGGGAGCCTCATGATGGCTACACCTTC. The V call is TRBV7-3, the J call TRBJ1-2; a weak D match, TRBD1 (5 bases). The CDR3 sequence is 14 residues long. Germline V gene sequence: CDR1 SGHTA, CDR2 FQGTGA. The V end was cut by 5 bases, the J end by 6 bases, with 16 bases between.

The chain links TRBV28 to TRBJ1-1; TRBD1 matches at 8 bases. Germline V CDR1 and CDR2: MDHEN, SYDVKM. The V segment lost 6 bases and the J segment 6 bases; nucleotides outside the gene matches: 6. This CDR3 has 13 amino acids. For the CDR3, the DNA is TGTGCCAGCAGACAGGACAGGGAAGCTGAAGCTTTCTTT. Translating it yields CASRQDREAEAFF.

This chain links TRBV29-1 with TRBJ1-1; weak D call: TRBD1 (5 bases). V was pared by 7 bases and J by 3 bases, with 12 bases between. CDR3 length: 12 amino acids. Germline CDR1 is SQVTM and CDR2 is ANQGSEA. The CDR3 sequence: CSAGRGDTEAFF. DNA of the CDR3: TGCAGCGCTGGAAGGGGCGACACTGAAGCTTTCTTT.

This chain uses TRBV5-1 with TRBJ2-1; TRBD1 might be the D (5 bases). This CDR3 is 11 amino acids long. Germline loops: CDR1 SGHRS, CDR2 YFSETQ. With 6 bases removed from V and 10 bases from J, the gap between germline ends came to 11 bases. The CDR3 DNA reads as TGCGCCAGCAAGGGGCACTTAGAGCAGTTCTTC. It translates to CASKGHLEQFF. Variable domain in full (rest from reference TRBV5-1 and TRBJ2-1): KAGVTQTPRYLIKTRGQQVTLSCSPISGHRSVSWYQQTPGQGLQFLFEYFSETQRNKGNFPGRFSGRQFSNSRSEMNVSTLELGDSALYLCASKGHLEQFFGPGTRLTVL.

CDR3 in amino acids: CASSYLGLAGVGEQYF. Here the CDR3 DNA reads TGTGCCAGCAGTTACTTGGGGCTAGCGGGAGTAGGAGAGCAGTACTTC. J is TRBJ2-7 and V is TRBV6-6, with TRBD2 identical over 10 bases. Germline lookup yields CDR1 MNHNY and CDR2 SVGAGI (reference sequence). Trimming removed 1 base from V and 7 bases from J; junction bases left unmatched: 10. This CDR3 contains 16 residues.

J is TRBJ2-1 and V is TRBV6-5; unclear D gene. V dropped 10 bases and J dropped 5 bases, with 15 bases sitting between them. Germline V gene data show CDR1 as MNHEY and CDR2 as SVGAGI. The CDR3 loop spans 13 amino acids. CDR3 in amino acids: CATRQSLNNEQFF. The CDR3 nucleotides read TGTGCCACTAGGCAATCTCTAAACAATGAGCAGTTCTTC.

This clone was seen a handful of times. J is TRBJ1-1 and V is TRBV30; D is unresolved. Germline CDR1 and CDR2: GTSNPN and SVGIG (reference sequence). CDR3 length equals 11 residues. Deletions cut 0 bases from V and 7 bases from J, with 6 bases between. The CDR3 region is CAWSVLGEAFF. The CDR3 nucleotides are TGTGCCTGGAGTGTACTTGGTGAAGCTTTCTTT.

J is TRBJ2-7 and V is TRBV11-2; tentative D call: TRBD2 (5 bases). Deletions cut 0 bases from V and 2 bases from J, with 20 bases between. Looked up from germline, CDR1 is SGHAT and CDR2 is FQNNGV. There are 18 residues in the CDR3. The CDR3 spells CASSLDPPLGIYTYEQYF. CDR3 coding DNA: TGTGCCAGCAGCTTAGATCCCCCCCTCGGGATTTACACCTACGAGCAGTACTTC. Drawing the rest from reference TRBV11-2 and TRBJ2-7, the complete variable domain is EAGVAQSPRYKIIEKRQSVAFWCNPISGHATLYWYQQILGQGPKLLIQFQNNGVVDDSQLPKDRFSAERLKGVDSTLKIQPAKLEDSAVYLCASSLDPPLGIYTYEQYFGPGTRLTVT.

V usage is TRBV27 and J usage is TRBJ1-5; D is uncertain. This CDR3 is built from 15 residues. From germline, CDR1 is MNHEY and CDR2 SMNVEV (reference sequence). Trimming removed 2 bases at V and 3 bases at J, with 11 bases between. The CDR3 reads CASSLMAGTNQPQHF. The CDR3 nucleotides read TGTGCCAGCAGTTTAATGGCGGGCACCAATCAGCCCCAGCATTTT.

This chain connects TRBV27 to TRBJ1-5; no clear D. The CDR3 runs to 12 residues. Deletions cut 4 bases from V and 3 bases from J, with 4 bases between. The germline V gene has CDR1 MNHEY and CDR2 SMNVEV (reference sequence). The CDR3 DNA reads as TGTGCCAGCAGTTCCTTCAATCAGCCCCAGCATTTT. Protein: CASSSFNQPQHF.

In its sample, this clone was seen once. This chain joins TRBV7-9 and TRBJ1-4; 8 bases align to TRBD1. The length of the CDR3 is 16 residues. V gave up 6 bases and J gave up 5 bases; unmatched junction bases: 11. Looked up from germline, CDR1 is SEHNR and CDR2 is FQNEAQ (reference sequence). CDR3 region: CASSLSGQGRNEKLFF. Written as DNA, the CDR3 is TGTGCCAGCAGTTTAAGTGGACAGGGCAGAAATGAAAAACTGTTTTTT.